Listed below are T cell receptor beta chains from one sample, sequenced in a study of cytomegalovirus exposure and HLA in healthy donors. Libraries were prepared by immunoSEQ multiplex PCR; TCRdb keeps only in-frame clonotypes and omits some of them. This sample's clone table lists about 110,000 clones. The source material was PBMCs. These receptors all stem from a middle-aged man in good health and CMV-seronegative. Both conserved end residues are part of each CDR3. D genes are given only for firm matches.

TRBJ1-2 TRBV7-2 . TGTGCCAGCAGCTCGAAGGGGGTTAACTATGGCTACACCTTC CASSSKGVNYGYTF
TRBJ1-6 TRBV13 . TGTGCCAGCAGCTTATCGACAGGAGCTCGCTCCTATAATTCACCCCTCCACTTT CASSLSTGARSYNSPLHF
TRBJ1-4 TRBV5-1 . TGCGCCAGCAGCCCGGAGGCAACTAATGAAAAACTGTTTTTT CASSPEATNEKLFF
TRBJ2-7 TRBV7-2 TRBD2 TGTGCCAGCAGCTTAGTGATGGCTAGCGGGGGGTACTACGAGCAGTACTTC CASSLVMASGGYYEQYF
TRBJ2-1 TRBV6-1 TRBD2 TGTGCCAGCACCAGAGCGGGACTAAACAATGAGCAGTTCTTC CASTRAGLNNEQFF
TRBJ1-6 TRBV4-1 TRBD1 TGCGCCAGCAGCCAGCCACAGGGGGCATCCTATAATTCACCCCTCCACTTT CASSQPQGASYNSPLHF
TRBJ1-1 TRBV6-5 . TGTGCCAGCACCAGGGAGGGGCGGGCGGACACTGAAGCTTTCTTT CASTREGRADTEAFF
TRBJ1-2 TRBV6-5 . TGTGCCAGCAGCCAAAAATGGCGGGGATGGGGCTACACCTTC CASSQKWRGWGYTF
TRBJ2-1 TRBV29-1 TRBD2 TGCAGCGTAGACGGACTAGCGCGAAGTGACAATGAGCAGTTCTTC CSVDGLARSDNEQFF
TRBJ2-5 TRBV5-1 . TGCGCCAGCAGCTTGGCAACCATAACTGAGACCCAGTACTTC CASSLATITETQYF
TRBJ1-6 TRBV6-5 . TGTGCCAGCAGTTACTCCGGGCAGGGGTCCAATTCACCCCTCCACTTT CASSYSGQGSNSPLHF
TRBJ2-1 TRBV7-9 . TGTGCCAGCAGCCCTAAGGGACTGGGGGACAATGAGCAGTTCTTC CASSPKGLGDNEQFF
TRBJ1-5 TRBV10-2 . TGCGCCAGCAGTGAGTCCAGTGCAAGCAATCAGCCCCAGCATTTT CASSESSASNQPQHF
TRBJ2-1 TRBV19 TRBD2 TGTGCCAGTAGTATAGGGGTAGCGGGGGGTAATGAGCAGTTCTTC CASSIGVAGGNEQFF
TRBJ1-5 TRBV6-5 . TGTGCCAGTAAAAGCGACAGCGATCAGCCCCAGCATTTT CASKSDSDQPQHF
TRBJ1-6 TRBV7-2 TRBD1 TGTGCCAGCAGCCGAACTACCGGGACAGGGGGCTCACCCCTCCACTTT CASSRTTGTGGSPLHF
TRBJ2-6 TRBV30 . TGTGCCTGGAGTCGTCGATGGCAGGCTGGGGCCAACGTCCTGACTTTC CAWSRRWQAGANVLTF
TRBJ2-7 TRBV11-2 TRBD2 TGTGCCAGCAGCTGGGGAGCGGGAGTATACGAGCAGTACTTC CASSWGAGVYEQYF
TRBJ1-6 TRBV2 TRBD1 TGTGCCAGCAGCCTACAGGGGGCGCTGGGTTCACCCCTCCACTTT CASSLQGALGSPLHF
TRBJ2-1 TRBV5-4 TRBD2 TGTGCCAGCAGCTTCGGACTAGCGCCCTACAATGAGCAGTTCTTC CASSFGLAPYNEQFF
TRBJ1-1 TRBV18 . TGTGCCAGCTCACAAGCGAACACTGAAGCTTTCTTT CASSQANTEAFF
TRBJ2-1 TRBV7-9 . TGTGCCAGCAGCCCCCCGGTGGGGGGTACCTACAATGAGCAGTTCTTC CASSPPVGGTYNEQFF
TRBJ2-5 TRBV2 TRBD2 TGTGCCAGCCGGAAGCGGGAGGGAGAGACCCAGTACTTC CASRKREGETQYF
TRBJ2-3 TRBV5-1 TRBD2 TGCGCCAGCAGAACTAGCGGGAGTACAGATACGCAGTATTTT CASRTSGSTDTQYF
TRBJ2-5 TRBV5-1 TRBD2 TGCGCCAGCAGCTTCGGACTAGCGAGACGCCAAGAGACCCAGTACTTC CASSFGLARRQETQYF
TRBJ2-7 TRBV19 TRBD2 TGTGCCAGTACCACGAGGGAGGGTAAGGGCTACGAGCAGTACTTC CASTTREGKGYEQYF
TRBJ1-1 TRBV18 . TGTGCCAGCTCCTCGGGTTCTGGGACGGGGGGTTCCACTGAAGCTTTCTTT CASSSGSGTGGSTEAFF
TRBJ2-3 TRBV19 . TGTGCCAGTAGTGTCTATGATTGGGATACGCAGTATTTT CASSVYDWDTQYF
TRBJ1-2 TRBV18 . TGTGCCAGTCGCGGGGACCTAGTACCTAACTATGGCTACACCTTC CASRGDLVPNYGYTF
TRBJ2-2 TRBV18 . TGTGCCAGCTCATCAGGACAGTCCAACACCGGGGAGCTGTTTTTT CASSSGQSNTGELFF
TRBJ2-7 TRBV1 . TGCACCAGCAGCCAAGTATACGGGGCGGGGGAGACTTACGAGCAGTACTTC CTSSQVYGAGETYEQYF
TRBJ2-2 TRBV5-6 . TGTGCCAGCAGCTTTAATCCCGGGGAGCTGTTTTTT CASSFNPGELFF
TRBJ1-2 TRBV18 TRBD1 TGTGCCAGCTCACCCGACAGGGGGCGCGAGTCCCGAGGCTACACCTTC CASSPDRGRESRGYTF
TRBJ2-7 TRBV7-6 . TGTGCCAGCAGCTTAGGCTTCTCTCACTTCTCCTACGAGCAGTACTTC CASSLGFSHFSYEQYF
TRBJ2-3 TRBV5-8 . TGTGCCAGCAGCCAGGGGACCAGGTTCACAGATACGCAGTATTTT CASSQGTRFTDTQYF
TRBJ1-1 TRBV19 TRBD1 TGTGCCAGTAGTAGAACAAAGACAGGGGGCACTGAAGCTTTCTTT CASSRTKTGGTEAFF
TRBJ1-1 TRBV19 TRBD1 TGTGCCAGTAGTACTTCCAGACAGGGCCCTGTGAACACTGAAGCTTTCTTT CASSTSRQGPVNTEAFF
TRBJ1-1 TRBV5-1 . TGCGCCAGCAGTTTTGCTCAGCGATCTGAAGCTTTCTTT CASSFAQRSEAFF
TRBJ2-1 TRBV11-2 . TGTGCCAGCATCAAGGGATTGCTAGCGCCCTACAATGAGCAGTTCTTC CASIKGLLAPYNEQFF
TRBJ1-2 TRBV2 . TGTGCCAGCAGTAAAGGACAGCCCGTACACTATGGCTACACCTTC CASSKGQPVHYGYTF
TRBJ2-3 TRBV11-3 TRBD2 TGTGCCAGCAGCTCCGGACTAGCGGGGGCAGGGGATACGCAGTATTTT CASSSGLAGAGDTQYF
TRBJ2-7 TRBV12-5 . TGTGCTAGTGGTTTAGACGCGGCCTACGAGCAGTACTTC CASGLDAAYEQYF
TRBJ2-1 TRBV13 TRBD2 TGTGCCAGCAGCCTAAGGACTAGCGGAAACAATGAGCAGTTCTTC CASSLRTSGNNEQFF
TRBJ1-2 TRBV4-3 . TGCGCCAGCAGCCAAGAGCAGGACACTCACACCTTC CASSQEQDTHTF
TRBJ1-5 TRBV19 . TGTGCCAGTAGTATCGGTTCGGGCAATCAGCCCCAGCATTTT CASSIGSGNQPQHF
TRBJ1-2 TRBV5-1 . TGCGCCAGCAGCCTCGGACAGACGCTCTTCTTATATGGCTACACCTTC CASSLGQTLFLYGYTF
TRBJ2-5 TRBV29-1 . TGCAGCGTCCGAGAGGCGGGGAAGGAGACCCAGTACTTC CSVREAGKETQYF
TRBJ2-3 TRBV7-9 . TGTGCCAGCAGCTCCCCTCCAGGCGGGGCGAACCCAGATACGCAGTATTTT CASSSPPGGANPDTQYF
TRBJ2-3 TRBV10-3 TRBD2 TGTGCCATCAGTGTAGCGGGAAGCACAGATACGCAGTATTTT CAISVAGSTDTQYF
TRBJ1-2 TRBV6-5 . TGTGCCAGCAGAGAGACAGCTAACTATGGCTACACCTTC CASRETANYGYTF
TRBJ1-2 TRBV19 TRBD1 TGTGCCAGTAGTATAGTTCAGGGGGCGACCAACTATGGCTACACCTTC CASSIVQGATNYGYTF
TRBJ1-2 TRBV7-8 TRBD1 TGTGCCAGCAGCAAGGGGGACAGGGTTGGCTACACCTTC CASSKGDRVGYTF
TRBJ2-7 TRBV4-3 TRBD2 TGCGCCAGCAGCCAATCGGCAGCGGGGTCACCCTACGAGCAGTACTTC CASSQSAAGSPYEQYF
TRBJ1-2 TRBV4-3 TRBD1 TGCGCCAGCAGCCAAGATCGGGGACAGGGAAGCGATGGCTACACCTTC CASSQDRGQGSDGYTF
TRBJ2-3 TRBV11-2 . TGTGCCAGCAGCACCCGACTAGTACCAGATACGCAGTATTTT CASSTRLVPDTQYF